Below are 20 T cell receptor beta chains sequenced from a single sample in a study of OX40 agonist ivuxolimab in advanced cancers. Produced via immunoSEQ multiplex PCR; TCRdb's table is partial and in-frame only. The table lists more than 50,000 clones, 85% to 90% of them singletons. The source material was CD4+ or CD8+ T cells sorted from blood, sampled in a trial of the OX40 agonist ivuxolimab. The receptor set was obtained from an adult with an advanced solid tumor such as melanoma, head and neck, liver or kidney cancer.

The chain links TRBV5-6 to TRBJ2-7, with D perhaps TRBD1 (6 bases). The CDR3 spans 15 residues. Trimming took 0 bases from V and 3 from J, leaving 13 bases between them. Per the germline V gene, CDR1 is SGHDT and CDR2 is YYEEEE. This CDR3 is CASSLAGTLNYEQYF. In DNA form, the CDR3 reads TGTGCCAGCAGCTTGGCCGGGACACTCAACTACGAGCAGTACTTC.

This clone was seen a handful of times. The V gene is TRBV9, the J gene TRBJ2-1, with 7 bases fitting TRBD2. Losses at the gene ends were 2 bases for V and 10 bases for J; bases not matched to a gene: 9. Germline CDR1 SGDLS, CDR2 YYNGEE. This CDR3 contains 14 residues. In DNA, the CDR3 is TGTGCCAGCAGCGTCGGCGGGAGAACTGAGGAGCAGTTCTTC. This encodes CASSVGGRTEEQFF.

This clone was seen just once. The chain joins TRBV29-1 to TRBJ2-3; TRBD1 might be the D (6 bases). Germline values: CDR1 SQVTM, CDR2 ANQGSEA. The CDR3 has 13 amino acids. Trimming took off 4 bases at V and 0 bases at J, with 8 bases between the two ends. The CDR3 bases are TGCAGCGTTGTCGGACAGAGCACAGATACGCAGTATTTT. Its translation: CSVVGQSTDTQYF.

The chain recombines TRBV27 with TRBJ2-7; the D gene is possibly TRBD2 (6 bases). From germline, CDR1 is MNHEY and CDR2 SMNVEV (reference sequence). The CDR3 consists of 16 residues. V lost 5 bases, J lost 1 base, and 18 bases lay in between. The CDR3 loop is CASSGAGPTPSYEQYF. CDR3 sequence (DNA): TGTGCCAGCAGTGGAGCGGGCCCGACCCCATCCTACGAGCAGTACTTC.

For this clone: It may be a read error: a sequence one base away is much more abundant. This chain joins TRBV7-9 and TRBJ2-2; D is undetermined. V gave up 0 bases and J gave up 7 bases, with 0 bases separating them. The CDR3 spans 11 residues. Germline loops: CDR1 SEHNR, CDR2 FQNEAQ (reference sequence). DNA for the CDR3: TGTGCCAGCAGCTTAGCCGGGGAGCTGTTTTTT. This codes for CASSLAGELFF.

This clone was recorded only once. The chain has TRBV7-9 and TRBJ2-5, with no clear D. Germline CDR1 and CDR2: SEHNR and FQNEAQ (reference sequence). The CDR3 contains 11 residues. Trimming shortened V by 3 bases and J by 1 base, and 0 bases separated the two germline ends. CDR3 bases: TGTGCCAGCAGCTTCCAAGAGACCCAGTACTTC. It yields the protein CASSFQETQYF.

The chain employs TRBV7-9 and TRBJ2-7, with D perhaps assigned TRBD1 or TRBD2 (5 bases each). Germline lookup yields CDR1 SEHNR and CDR2 FQNEAQ (reference sequence). V lost 0 bases to trimming and J lost 3 bases, with 15 bases between them. This CDR3 comprises 16 residues. The CDR3 DNA is TGTGCCAGCAGCTTAGCGTGGCGAGGGGCGAACTACGAGCAGTACTTC. Translation: CASSLAWRGANYEQYF.

J is TRBJ2-2 and V is TRBV15; 10 bases are a match to TRBD2. J lost 5 bases, V lost 5 bases, and 2 bases had no gene match. This CDR3 spans 14 amino acids. CDR1 and CDR2 from the germline V gene are LNHNV and YYDKDF (reference sequence). In nucleotides, the CDR3 is TGTGCCACCAGCCCAGCGGGAGGGACCGGGGAGCTGTTTTTT. It specifies CATSPAGGTGELFF.

This sequence joins TRBV6-1 and TRBJ2-7; TRBD1 aligns across 10 bases. Unmatched junction bases numbered 16, after V lost 4 bases and J lost 4 bases. The CDR3 has 18 amino acids. The V gene's germline CDR1 is MNHNS and CDR2 SASEGT. The CDR3 DNA sequence: TGTGCCAGCAGTGCCCGGGACAGGGGACGAGGGTTTTCGTACGAGCAGTACTTC. Protein: CASSARDRGRGFSYEQYF.

The genes are TRBV7-8 and TRBJ2-1, with a weak D call TRBD1 (6 bases). Trimming pared 5 bases from V and 6 bases from J, leaving 14 bases between. The CDR3 loop spans 14 amino acids. Germline CDR1 is SGHVS and CDR2 is FQNEAQ. The CDR3 protein is CASSHITGINEQFF. In DNA form, the CDR3 reads TGTGCCAGCAGCCATATCACAGGGATCAATGAGCAGTTCTTC. The full variable domain, its missing parts supplied by reference TRBV7-8 and TRBJ2-1, is GAGVSQSPRYKVAKRGQDVALRCDPISGHVSLFWYQQALGQGPEFLTYFQNEAQLDKSGLPSDRFFAERPEGSVSTLKIQRTQQEDSAVYLCASSHITGINEQFFGPGTRLTVL.

The V call is TRBV12-2, the J call TRBJ1-2. TRBV12-2 is a listed pseudogene. The length of the CDR3 is 15 residues. The CDR3: CASRLVGPQNYGYTF. CDR3 nucleotide sequence: TGTGCAAGTCGCTTAGTCGGACCCCAGAACTATGGCTACACCTTC.

The rearrangement uses TRBV28 and TRBJ1-3; D is undetermined. In germline, CDR1 is MDHEN, CDR2 SYDVKM. The CDR3 is 15 residues long. Trimming cost V 6 bases and J 0 bases, with 12 bases left between them. CDR3 loop: CASRTTWVSGNTIYF. The DNA of the CDR3 is TGTGCCAGCAGAACTACGTGGGTCTCTGGAAACACCATATATTTT.

The chain is built from TRBV27 and TRBJ1-3; no clear D gene. The CDR3 is 15 amino acids. Per germline, CDR1 MNHEY and CDR2 SMNVEV (reference sequence). V was shortened by 4 bases and J by 0 bases, with 10 bases between the two germline ends. CDR3 nucleotide sequence: TGTGCCAGCAGTTCCACAAGGTCCTCTGGAAACACCATATATTTT. Translating gives CASSSTRSSGNTIYF.

The rearrangement uses TRBV5-1 and TRBJ2-1, with TRBD1 identical over 9 bases. This CDR3 is built from 15 residues. J lost 5 bases, V lost 4 bases, and 7 bases had no gene match. From germline, CDR1 is SGHRS and CDR2 YFSETQ. DNA for the CDR3: TGCGCCAGCAGCCATCGGGACAGGGTTAACAATGAGCAGTTCTTC. It specifies CASSHRDRVNNEQFF.

In DNA form, the CDR3 reads TGTGCCAGCAGGGGAATGGGCCAGGACCTCTACGAGCAGTACTTC. Translated: CASRGMGQDLYEQYF. This rearrangement joins TRBV11-2 to TRBJ2-7, with unresolved D. There are 15 residues in the CDR3. Trimming cost V 6 bases and J 3 bases, with 18 bases left between them. The germline V gene has CDR1 SGHAT and CDR2 FQNNGV.

V usage is TRBV27 and J usage is TRBJ1-5, with D unresolved. The CDR3 sequence is 13 residues long. The germline V gene encodes CDR1 MNHEY and CDR2 SMNVEV (reference sequence). V lost 1 base to trimming and J lost 0 bases, with 1 base between them. The CDR3 region is CASSLFSNQPQHF. The CDR3 region has the DNA TGTGCCAGCAGTTTATTTAGCAATCAGCCCCAGCATTTT.

The rearrangement joins TRBV11-2 to TRBJ2-7; D is ambiguous. The CDR3 extends over 11 amino acids. In germline, CDR1 is SGHAT, CDR2 FQNNGV. V was cut by 4 bases and J by 6 bases, with 7 bases left in between. The DNA for the CDR3 is TGTGCCAGCAGCTCAACGGCCGAGCAGTACTTC. Protein product: CASSSTAEQYF. The variable domain in full, completed from reference TRBV11-2 and TRBJ2-7, reads EAGVAQSPRYKIIEKRQSVAFWCNPISGHATLYWYQQILGQGPKLLIQFQNNGVVDDSQLPKDRFSAERLKGVDSTLKIQPAKLEDSAVYLCASSSTAEQYFGPGTRLTVT.

The chain carries TRBV6-1 and TRBJ1-6, with unresolved D. V dropped 6 bases and J dropped 11 bases, with 11 bases sitting between them. Germline CDR1 reads MNHNS; CDR2 reads SASEGT. The CDR3 is 12 residues long. The CDR3 is CASREESTPLHF. CDR3 DNA: TGTGCCAGCAGGGAGGAGTCGACACCCCTCCACTTT.

V usage is TRBV5-6 and J usage is TRBJ1-1; D might be TRBD1 (6 bases). The CDR3 is made up of 15 amino acids. From germline, CDR1 is SGHDT and CDR2 YYEEEE. Trimming left V 0 bases short and J 8 bases short, with 17 bases between. The CDR3 DNA reads TGTGCCAGCAGCTTGGGGCCAAACCAGGGGAGAGAAGCTTTCTTT. It translates to CASSLGPNQGREAFF. Supplemented by reference TRBV5-6 and TRBJ1-1, the full variable domain reads DAGVTQSPTHLIKTRGQQVTLRCSPKSGHDTVSWYQQALGQGPQFIFQYYEEEERQRGNFPDRFSGHQFPNYSSELNVNALLLGDSALYLCASSLGPNQGREAFFGQGTRLTVV.

The count of this clone is one. The rearrangement uses TRBV7-9 and TRBJ1-2; weak D call: TRBD1 (6 bases). This CDR3 region has 14 residues. V dropped 5 bases and J dropped 5 bases, with 15 bases sitting between them. Germline assignment: CDR1 SEHNR and CDR2 FQNEAQ (reference sequence). Written as DNA, the CDR3 is TGTGCCAGCAGCCTGCAAGACAGGTTATATGGCTACACCTTC. It codes for CASSLQDRLYGYTF.